Below are 8 T cell receptor beta chains sequenced from a single sample in a study of blood T cell repertoires in COVID-19. Sequencing was performed with immunoSEQ multiplex PCR; in TCRdb, only in-frame clones are kept and a portion is missing. The sample shows around 78,000 clones, under 90% of them seen only once. Sequenced sample: peripheral blood. Source of these receptors: a man aged 65 to 79 with active or convalescent COVID-19.

The gene calls are TRBV7-9 and TRBJ1-4; D is perhaps TRBD1 (6 bases). The CDR3 extends over 14 amino acids. Germline lookup yields CDR1 SEHNR and CDR2 FQNEAQ (reference sequence). V was trimmed by 6 bases and J by 1 base, leaving 9 bases between them. The CDR3 region is CASRQTGTNEKLFF. In DNA form, the CDR3 reads TGTGCCAGCAGGCAGACAGGAACTAATGAAAAACTGTTTTTT.

The genes are TRBV5-1 and TRBJ1-6, with TRBD1 as a possible D gene (5 bases). The CDR3 contains 16 residues. In germline, CDR1 is SGHRS, CDR2 YFSETQ. V dropped 5 bases and J dropped 3 bases, with 15 bases sitting between them. The CDR3 is CASRGDSRRYNSPLHF. The CDR3 DNA follows: TGCGCCAGCAGAGGCGACAGCAGGCGCTATAATTCACCCCTCCACTTT.

The chain employs TRBV12-3 or TRBV12-4 and TRBJ1-1; 8 bases agree with TRBD1. The CDR3 sequence is 13 residues long. The junction had 8 bases not matched to a gene; V was cut back by 5 bases and J by 9 bases. The CDR3 is CASSEGQGGKAFF. The CDR3 DNA is TGTGCCAGCAGTGAAGGACAGGGCGGAAAAGCTTTCTTT.

This clone was picked up one time. This chain uses TRBV4-2 with TRBJ2-5; a weak D match, TRBD1 (5 bases). From germline, CDR1 is LGHNA and CDR2 YNFKEQ. V lost 0 bases, J lost 2 bases, and 13 bases lay in between. The CDR3 length is 16 residues. As DNA, the CDR3 is TGTGCCAGCAGCCAAGAGGGGCGGAGCCGACAAGAGACCCAGTACTTC. Its translation is CASSQEGRSRQETQYF.

This chain links TRBV10-1 with TRBJ1-4, with 7 bases matching TRBD1. V was clipped by 7 bases and J by 0 bases; unmatched bases: 14. The CDR3 runs 18 residues. In germline, CDR1 is WNHNN, CDR2 SYGVQD (reference sequence). DNA for the CDR3: TGCGCCAGCACGGGACAGAACAAATACCCTACAACTAATGAAAAACTGTTTTTT. It is translated as CASTGQNKYPTTNEKLFF.

The rearrangement uses TRBV29-1 and TRBJ2-1; possibly TRBD1 for D (6 bases). CDR3 length: 16 residues. The ends were cut back, 5 bases at V and 4 bases at J, with 21 bases in the middle. Germline V gene data show CDR1 as SQVTM and CDR2 as ANQGSEA. CDR3 nucleotides: TGCAGCGTTCACGACCCACAGGGTAGCAGTTACAATGAGCAGTTCTTC. It encodes CSVHDPQGSSYNEQFF.

The chain joins TRBV24-1 to TRBJ1-4; TRBD1 agrees at 9 bases. Germline trimming cut 10 bases from V and 4 bases from J; bases unmatched to any gene: 9. The CDR3 length is 15 residues. The germline CDR1 and CDR2 sequences are KGHDR and SFDVKD. This chain's CDR3 is CATSAGGQGNEKLFF. The CDR3 DNA reads as TGTGCCACGTCCGCCGGGGGACAGGGTAATGAAAAACTGTTTTTT.

This chain connects TRBV29-1 to TRBJ2-2, with 7 bases lining up with TRBD2. The germline V gene encodes CDR1 SQVTM and CDR2 ANQGSEA. This CDR3 has 14 amino acids. After removal of 5 bases from V and 1 base from J, the junction contained 4 bases not matched to a gene. DNA for the CDR3: TGCAGCGTTCGCGGGAGCAGGAACACCGGGGAGCTGTTTTTT. This gives the protein CSVRGSRNTGELFF.